This T cell receptor (beta chain) derives from a study of control samples from healthy donors and cancer patients. Per germline, CDR1 SGHAT and CDR2 FQNNGV. Deletions cut 2 bases from V and 1 base from J, with 11 bases between. This CDR3 spans 15 amino acids. Method: immunoSEQ multiplex PCR; TCRdb's copy keeps in-frame clones and lacks some. The table lists 150,000 to 200,000 clones, 90% to 95% of them singletons. Sequenced sample: blood. V usage is TRBV11-2 and J usage is TRBJ1-1, with a possible D match to TRBD1 (6 bases). The receptor was isolated from a woman in her thirties or forties in good health. The CDR3 protein is CASSLKTGTNTEAFF. For the CDR3, the DNA is TGTGCCAGCAGCTTAAAGACAGGAACGAACACTGAAGCTTTCTTT. Combining the CDR3 with reference TRBV11-2 and TRBJ1-1 gives the whole variable domain EAGVAQSPRYKIIEKRQSVAFWCNPISGHATLYWYQQILGQGPKLLIQFQNNGVVDDSQLPKDRFSAERLKGVDSTLKIQPAKLEDSAVYLCASSLKTGTNTEAFFGQGTRLTVV.